This TCR beta chain appears in the sequencing data of a study of blood T cell repertoires in COVID-19. About the research overall: There were acute and convalescent COVID-19 samples, and they came from the United States, Italy and Spain. PBMCs, B-cell-depleted T cells, or T cells provided the cDNA or gDNA that made up the material.

In the original workflow: Amplified reference gene primers provided the basis for estimating nucleated cell counts. This table comes from immunoSEQ multiplex PCR, and its TCRdb copy is limited to in-frame clones, with some not included. D and trimming come from the DNA, and the V and J calls and clone size come from that table. This table holds 100,000 to 150,000 clones, 81% found once. Germline CDR1 MNHEY, CDR2 SMNVEV (reference sequence). The CDR3 extends over 14 amino acids. The V and J ends lost 5 bases and 3 bases respectively, with 10 bases between them. This clone was counted only a few times. The V call is TRBV27, the J call TRBJ1-4, with a possible D match to TRBD1 (6 bases). Sequencing input: peripheral blood. The clonotype comes from a man under 40 with COVID-19, enrolled during active disease. The CDR3 sequence: CASSPPGANEKLFF. CDR3 coding DNA: TGTGCCAGCAGTCCTCCAGGGGCTAATGAAAAACTGTTTTTT.